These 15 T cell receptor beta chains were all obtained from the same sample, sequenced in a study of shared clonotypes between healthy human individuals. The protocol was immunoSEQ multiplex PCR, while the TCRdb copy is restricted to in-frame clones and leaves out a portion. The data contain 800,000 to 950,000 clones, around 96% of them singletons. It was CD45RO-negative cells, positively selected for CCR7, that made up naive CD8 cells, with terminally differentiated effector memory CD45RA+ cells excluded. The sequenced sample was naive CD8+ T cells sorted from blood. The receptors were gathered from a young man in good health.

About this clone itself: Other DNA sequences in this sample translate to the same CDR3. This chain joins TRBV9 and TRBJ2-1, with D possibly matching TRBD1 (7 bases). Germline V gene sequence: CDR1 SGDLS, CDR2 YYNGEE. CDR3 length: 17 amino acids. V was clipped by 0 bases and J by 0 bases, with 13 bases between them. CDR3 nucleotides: TGTGCCAGCAGCGTAGGGGCAGGGGGGAGCTCCTACAATGAGCAGTTCTTC. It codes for CASSVGAGGSSYNEQFF.

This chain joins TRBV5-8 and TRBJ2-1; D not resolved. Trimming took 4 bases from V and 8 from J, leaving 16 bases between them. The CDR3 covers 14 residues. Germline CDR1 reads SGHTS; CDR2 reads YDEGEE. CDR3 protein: CASSEAPGPHEQFF. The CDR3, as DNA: TGTGCCAGCAGCGAGGCCCCCGGACCCCATGAGCAGTTCTTC.

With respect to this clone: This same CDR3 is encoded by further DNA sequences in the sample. The CDR3 is CASSPTDSYEQYF. CDR3 DNA: TGTGCCAGCAGCCCTACCGACTCCTACGAGCAGTACTTC. The rearrangement uses TRBV7-9 and TRBJ2-7; D gene ambiguous. The CDR3 runs 13 residues. Germline-derived CDR1 and CDR2 are SEHNR and FQNEAQ (reference sequence). V gave up 5 bases and J gave up 0 bases, with 8 bases separating them.

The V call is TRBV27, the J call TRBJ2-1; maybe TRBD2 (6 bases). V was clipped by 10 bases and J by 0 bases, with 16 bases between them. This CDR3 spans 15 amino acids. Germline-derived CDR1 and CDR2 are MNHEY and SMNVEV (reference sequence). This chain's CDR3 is CATTYVGSSYNEQFF. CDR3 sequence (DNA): TGTGCCACCACTTACGTCGGGAGCTCCTACAATGAGCAGTTCTTC.

CDR3 sequence (DNA): TGTGCCAGCAGTTACGGGACTACAAAAACCTACGAGCAGTACTTC. Protein product: CASSYGTTKTYEQYF. The chain employs TRBV2 and TRBJ2-7, with TRBD2 identical over 7 bases. The CDR3 loop spans 15 amino acids. The V and J ends lost 5 bases and 2 bases, in that order; junction bases with no gene match: 9. The germline V gene has CDR1 SNHLY and CDR2 FYNNEI.

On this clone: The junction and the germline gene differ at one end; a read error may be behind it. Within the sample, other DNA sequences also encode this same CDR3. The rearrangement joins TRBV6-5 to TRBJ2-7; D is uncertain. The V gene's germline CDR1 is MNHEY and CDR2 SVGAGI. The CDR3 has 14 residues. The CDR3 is CASSRQAPLGEQYF. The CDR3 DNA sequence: TGTGCCAGCTCGAGGCAGGCCCCTTTGGGCGAGCAGTATTTC.

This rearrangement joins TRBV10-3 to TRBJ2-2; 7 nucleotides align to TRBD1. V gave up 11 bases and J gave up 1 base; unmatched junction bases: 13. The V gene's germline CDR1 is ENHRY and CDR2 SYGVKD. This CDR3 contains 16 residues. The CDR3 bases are TGTGCCCCTGACGTGTACGGGACAGTGAACACCGGGGAGCTGTTTTTT. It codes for CAPDVYGTVNTGELFF.

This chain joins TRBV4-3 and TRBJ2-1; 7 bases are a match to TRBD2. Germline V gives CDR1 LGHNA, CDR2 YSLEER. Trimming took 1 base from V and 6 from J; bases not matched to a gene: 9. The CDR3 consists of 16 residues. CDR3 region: CASSQVTSTLFNEQFF. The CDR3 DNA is TGCGCCAGCAGCCAAGTGACTAGCACTCTCTTCAATGAGCAGTTCTTC.

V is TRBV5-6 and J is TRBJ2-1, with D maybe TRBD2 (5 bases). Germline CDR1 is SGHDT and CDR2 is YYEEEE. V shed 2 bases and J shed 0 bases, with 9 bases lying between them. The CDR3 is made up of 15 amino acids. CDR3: CASSLTGFSYNEQFF. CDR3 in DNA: TGTGCCAGCAGCTTAACGGGGTTCTCCTACAATGAGCAGTTCTTC.

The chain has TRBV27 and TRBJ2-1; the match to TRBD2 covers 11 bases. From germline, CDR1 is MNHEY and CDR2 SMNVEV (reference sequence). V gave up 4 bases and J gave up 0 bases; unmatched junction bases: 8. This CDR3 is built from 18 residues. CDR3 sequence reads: CASSSLAGGPHSYNEQFF. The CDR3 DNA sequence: TGTGCCAGCAGTTCTCTAGCGGGAGGACCACACTCCTACAATGAGCAGTTCTTC.

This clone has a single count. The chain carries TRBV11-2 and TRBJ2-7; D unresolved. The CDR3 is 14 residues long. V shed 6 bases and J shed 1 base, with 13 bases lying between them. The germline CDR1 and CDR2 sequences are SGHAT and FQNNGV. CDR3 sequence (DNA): TGTGCCAGCAGTGCCCCGATGACATCCTACGAGCAGTACTTC. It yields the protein CASSAPMTSYEQYF.

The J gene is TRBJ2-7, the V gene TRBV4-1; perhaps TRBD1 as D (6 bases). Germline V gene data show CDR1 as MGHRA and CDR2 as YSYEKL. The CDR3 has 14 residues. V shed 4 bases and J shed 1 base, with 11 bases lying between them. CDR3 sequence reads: CASSPGDTSYEQYF. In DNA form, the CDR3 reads TGCGCCAGCAGCCCTGGGGACACTTCCTACGAGCAGTACTTC.

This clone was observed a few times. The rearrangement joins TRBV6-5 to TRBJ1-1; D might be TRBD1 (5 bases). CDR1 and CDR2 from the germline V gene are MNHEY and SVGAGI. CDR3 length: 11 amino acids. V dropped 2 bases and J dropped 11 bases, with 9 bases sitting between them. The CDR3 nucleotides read TGTGCCAGCAGTTACGGCAGGGTTGCTTTCTTT. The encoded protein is CASSYGRVAFF.

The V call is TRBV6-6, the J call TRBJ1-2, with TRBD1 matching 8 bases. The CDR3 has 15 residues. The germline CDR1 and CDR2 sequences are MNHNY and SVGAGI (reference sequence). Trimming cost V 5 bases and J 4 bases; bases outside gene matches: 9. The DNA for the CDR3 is TGTGCCAGCAGTCCCCCCGTCGGGACAGGCTATGGCTACACCTTC. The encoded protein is CASSPPVGTGYGYTF.

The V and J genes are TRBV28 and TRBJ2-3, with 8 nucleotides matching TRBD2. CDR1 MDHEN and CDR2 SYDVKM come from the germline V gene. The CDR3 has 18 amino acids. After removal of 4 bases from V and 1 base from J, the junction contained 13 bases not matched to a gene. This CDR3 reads CASSSMVVRGRRTDTQYF. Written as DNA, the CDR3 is TGTGCCAGCAGTTCCATGGTGGTGCGCGGGAGGCGCACAGATACGCAGTATTTT.